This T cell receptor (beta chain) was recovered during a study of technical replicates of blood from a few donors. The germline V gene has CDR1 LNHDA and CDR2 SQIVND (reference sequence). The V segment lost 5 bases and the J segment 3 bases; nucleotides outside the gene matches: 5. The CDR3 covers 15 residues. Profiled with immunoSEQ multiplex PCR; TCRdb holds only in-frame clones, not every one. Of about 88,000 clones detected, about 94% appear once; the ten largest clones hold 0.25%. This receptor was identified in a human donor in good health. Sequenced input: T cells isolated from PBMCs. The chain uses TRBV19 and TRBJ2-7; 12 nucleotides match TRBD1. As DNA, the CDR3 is TGTGCCAGTAGTCCCGGGGACAGGGGGCTCTACGAGCAGTACTTC. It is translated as CASSPGDRGLYEQYF.